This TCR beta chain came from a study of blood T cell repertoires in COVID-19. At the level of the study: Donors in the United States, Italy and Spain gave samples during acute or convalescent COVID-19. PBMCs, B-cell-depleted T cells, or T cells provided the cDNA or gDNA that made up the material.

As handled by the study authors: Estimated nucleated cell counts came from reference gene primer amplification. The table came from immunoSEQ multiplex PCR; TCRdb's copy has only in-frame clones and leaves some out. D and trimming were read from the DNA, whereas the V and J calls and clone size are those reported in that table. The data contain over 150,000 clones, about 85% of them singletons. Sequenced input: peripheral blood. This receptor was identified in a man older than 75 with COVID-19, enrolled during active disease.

The chain's CDR3 is CASSKDGQGNYGYTF. For the CDR3, the DNA is TGCGCCAGCAGCAAAGACGGACAGGGGAACTATGGCTACACCTTC. The chain uses TRBV5-1 and TRBJ1-2, with 9 bases matching TRBD1. CDR3 length: 15 residues. Germline V gene lookup returns CDR1 SGHRS and CDR2 YFSETQ. V trimming: 4 bases; J trimming: 2 bases; junction bases outside the gene matches: 6.